Shown below are 23 T cell receptor beta chains from a single sample sequenced in a study of T cells in Graves' hyperthyroidism and ophthalmopathy. Template material for amplifying TCR beta CDR3 regions consisted of RNA transcripts. When the TCR CDR3 underwent first-round RT-PCR, the HTBI primer set was used. MiXCR, run by TCRdb on the multiplex PCR reads, gives a single entry per CDR3 protein. The data contain about 420,000 distinct CDR3 sequences, 15% to 19% of them singletons. Sequences were obtained from blood. These receptor sequences come from a woman younger than 35 with Graves' hyperthyroidism.

V usage is TRBV5-1 and J usage is TRBJ1-4, with D tentatively TRBD1 (5 bases). Germline V gives CDR1 SGHRS, CDR2 YFSETQ. V was shortened by 3 bases and J by 8 bases, with 20 bases between the two germline ends. CDR3 size: 16 residues. The CDR3 DNA follows: TGCGCCAGCAGCTCAGAAGGGTCCGGGGGAGGGGAAAAACTGTTTTTT. Protein: CASSSEGSGGGEKLFF. Full variable domain (missing parts from reference TRBV5-1 and TRBJ1-4): KAGVTQTPRYLIKTRGQQVTLSCSPISGHRSVSWYQQTPGQGLQFLFEYFSETQRNKGNFPGRFSGRQFSNSRSEMNVSTLELGDSALYLCASSSEGSGGGEKLFFGSGTQLSVL.

DNA for the CDR3: TGTGCCAGTAGTATCGGGAACCCTGGGGCCAACGTCCTGACTTTC. This gives the protein CASSIGNPGANVLTF. V usage is TRBV19 and J usage is TRBJ2-6, with D possibly being TRBD2 (5 bases). Germline V gene lookup returns CDR1 LNHDA and CDR2 SQIVND (reference sequence). Trimming removed 3 bases from V and 2 bases from J, with 8 bases in between. The CDR3 length is 15 residues.

The V gene is TRBV15, the J gene TRBJ1-4; a possible D gene is TRBD1 (5 bases). CDR1 and CDR2 from the germline V gene are LNHNV and YYDKDF (reference sequence). V was clipped by 3 bases and J by 6 bases, with 14 bases between them. There are 15 residues in the CDR3. CDR3 loop: CATSRGTGGDEKLFF. Written as DNA, the CDR3 is TGTGCCACCAGCAGGGGAACGGGGGGGGATGAAAAACTGTTTTTT.

This CDR3 reads CASSFPGTDTQYF. The CDR3 coding sequence is TGTGCCAGCAGCTTCCCAGGCACAGATACGCAGTATTTT. The rearrangement joins TRBV7-3 to TRBJ2-3; D unclear. CDR3 length: 13 residues. The germline V and J ends were trimmed by 3 bases and 1 base, with 5 bases remaining between them. Germline CDR1 and CDR2: SGHTA and FQGTGA.

In this sample, this clonotype turned up a few times. The rearrangement links TRBV19 to TRBJ2-1; 8 nucleotides line up with TRBD2. Losses at the gene ends were 3 bases for V and 1 base for J; bases not matched to a gene: 5. The CDR3 length is 16 residues. Germline CDR1 LNHDA, CDR2 SQIVND (reference sequence). This chain's CDR3 is CASSMWRGVSYNEQFF. The DNA for the CDR3 is TGTGCCAGTAGTATGTGGCGGGGGGTTTCCTACAATGAGCAGTTCTTC.

Ten or more counts support this clonotype. This rearrangement joins TRBV28 to TRBJ1-4; 10 bases are a match to TRBD1. This CDR3 is built from 14 residues. Germline trimming cut 6 bases from V and 8 bases from J; bases unmatched to any gene: 6. Germline V gives CDR1 MDHEN, CDR2 SYDVKM. CDR3 nucleotide sequence: TGTGCCAGCAGCCGACAGGGGGCCCACGAAAAACTGTTTTTT. As protein: CASSRQGAHEKLFF.

A word on this clonotype: A read error is possible here, since a much larger clone lies one base away. The genes are TRBV10-3 and TRBJ2-7; perhaps TRBD2 as D (6 bases). CDR1 is ENHRY and CDR2 is SYGVKD in the germline V gene. V was pared by 5 bases and J by 7 bases, with 24 bases between. The CDR3 loop spans 16 amino acids. The CDR3 coding sequence is TGTGCCATCAGTAGGAGGAAGGAGGGCCCCACGGATGAGCAGTACTTC. Translation gives CAISRRKEGPTDEQYF.

This clonotype was found a few times. A clone one base away is much larger, so this may be a read error. The chain carries TRBV5-1 and TRBJ2-1, with D hard to call. Germline CDR1 is SGHRS and CDR2 is YFSETQ. The CDR3 contains 13 residues. CDR3 amino acids: CTSSIFLGNEQFF. The CDR3 DNA reads as TGCACCAGCAGCATTTTTTTGGGCAATGAGCAGTTCTTC. Using reference TRBV5-1 and TRBJ2-1 for the parts outside the CDR3, the full variable domain is KAGVTQTPRYLIKTRGQQVTLSCSPISGHRSVSWYQQTPGQGLQFLFEYFSETQRNKGNFPGRFSGRQFSNSRSEMNVSTLELGDSALYLCTSSIFLGNEQFFGPGTRLTVL.

Remarks on this clonotype: One end of the junction does not line up with germline, which may come from a read error. V and J are TRBV12-3 or TRBV12-4 and TRBJ1-2; no clear D. The CDR3 is 13 amino acids. The CDR3 nucleotides are TGTGTCAGCAGCCCACACCCGACGGATGGCTACACCTTC. It yields the protein CVSSPHPTDGYTF.

This clonotype was found many times. CDR3 region: CASSTGLAAITDTQYF. As DNA, the CDR3 is TGTGCCAGCAGCACAGGACTAGCGGCGATCACAGATACGCAGTATTTT. The rearrangement uses TRBV3-1 and TRBJ2-3; 10 bases are shared with TRBD2. V was clipped by 5 bases and J by 2 bases; unmatched bases: 7. Germline CDR1 and CDR2: LGHDT and YNNKEL (reference sequence). The CDR3 contains 16 residues.

This clonotype occurred many times. V and J are TRBV29-1 and TRBJ2-3; TRBD1 or TRBD2 may be the D gene (6 bases each). The CDR3 runs 14 residues. V gave up 8 bases and J gave up 3 bases, with 18 bases separating them. In germline, CDR1 is SQVTM, CDR2 ANQGSEA. The CDR3 nucleotides are TGCAGCCTTCTGGGGGGCCCCGGTACAGATACGCAGTATTTT. Encoded protein: CSLLGGPGTDTQYF.

This sequence joins TRBV19 and TRBJ1-4, with TRBD1 matching over 10 bases. This CDR3 is built from 16 residues. After removal of 5 bases from V and 4 bases from J, the junction contained 7 bases not matched to a gene. Germline V gene data show CDR1 as LNHDA and CDR2 as SQIVND (reference sequence). CDR3 coding DNA: TGTGCCAGTAGTCCAGGGACAGGGGCCCTTAATGAAAAACTGTTTTTT. Protein sequence: CASSPGTGALNEKLFF.

This clonotype has a count of ten or more. The chain links TRBV20-1 to TRBJ2-1; TRBD1 agrees at 10 bases. Germline CDR1 and CDR2: DFQATT and SNEGSKA (reference sequence). CDR3 length equals 14 residues. V trimming: 4 bases; J trimming: 7 bases; junction bases outside the gene matches: 7. CDR3 DNA: TGCAGTGCTAACCGGGACAGGGGCCAAAATGAGCAGTTCTTC. It encodes CSANRDRGQNEQFF.

This clonotype has at least ten counts. The gene calls are TRBV12-3 or TRBV12-4 and TRBJ2-1; D may be TRBD1 or TRBD2 (5 bases each). The V and J ends lost 4 bases and 9 bases respectively, with 13 bases between them. This CDR3 comprises 13 residues. CDR3 region: CASSYEGPGEQFF. Here the CDR3 DNA reads TGTGCCAGCAGTTACGAGGGGCCCGGTGAGCAGTTCTTC.

This clonotype was detected ten times or more. This chain's CDR3 is CASNPRGGVHYGYTF. DNA for the CDR3: TGTGCCAGCAACCCACGGGGGGGGGTTCATTATGGCTACACCTTC. The rearrangement uses TRBV6-1 and TRBJ1-2; possible D gene TRBD1, 5 bases. This CDR3 is 15 amino acids long. V lost 7 bases and J lost 5, with 20 bases in between. Germline loops: CDR1 MNHNS, CDR2 SASEGT.

The table lists this clonotype with many counts. The CDR3 spells CASSQSYQGYEQYF. The CDR3 DNA is TGTGCCAGCAGCCAATCGTACCAGGGCTACGAGCAGTACTTC. The chain couples TRBV16 to TRBJ2-7, with D possibly TRBD1 on 5 matching bases. Germline loops: CDR1 KGHSY, CDR2 FQNENV. Trimming shortened V by 0 bases and J by 3 bases, and 9 bases separated the two germline ends. This CDR3 has 14 residues.

This clonotype was detected many times. The chain recombines TRBV30 with TRBJ2-1, with D perhaps matching TRBD1 (5 bases). This CDR3 comprises 13 residues. The ends were cut back, 3 bases at V and 6 bases at J, with 12 bases in the middle. The germline V gene has CDR1 GTSNPN and CDR2 SVGIG (reference sequence). The CDR3 DNA reads as TGTGCCTGGAGCGTCGCAGGGATCAATGAGCAGTTCTTC. Translation: CAWSVAGINEQFF.

This clonotype has just one count. This chain joins TRBV20-1 and TRBJ2-1; TRBD2 agrees at 14 bases. The CDR3 is made up of 17 amino acids. Trimming took 6 bases from V and 0 from J; bases not matched to a gene: 7. The germline CDR1 and CDR2 sequences are DFQATT and SNEGSKA (reference sequence). CDR3 amino acids: CSARGLAGAGSYNEQFF. Written as DNA, the CDR3 is TGCAGTGCCCGGGGACTAGCGGGAGCGGGCTCCTACAATGAGCAGTTCTTC.

The chain uses TRBV30 and TRBJ2-1; 7 bases are shared with TRBD2. The CDR3 extends over 15 amino acids. Germline CDR1 reads GTSNPN; CDR2 reads SVGIG (reference sequence). V lost 7 bases to trimming and J lost 2 bases; unmatched junction nucleotides: 11. CDR3 bases: TGTGCCTCGTCGCACGGGAGGAACCCCTACAATGAGCAGTTCTTC. Translation: CASSHGRNPYNEQFF.

At least ten counts were recorded for this clonotype. The V gene is TRBV7-8, the J gene TRBJ1-4, with 7 bases that match TRBD1. Unmatched junction bases numbered 5, after V lost 3 bases and J lost 7 bases. The germline V gene has CDR1 SGHVS and CDR2 FQNEAQ. The CDR3 has 14 amino acids. CDR3 in DNA: TGTGCCAGCAGCTTGCGGGACAGAGTTGAAAAACTGTTTTTT. Translating gives CASSLRDRVEKLFF.

This clonotype was counted at least ten times. The gene calls are TRBV6-6 and TRBJ2-2, with 7 bases fitting TRBD1. Germline CDR1 is MNHNY and CDR2 is SVGAGI (reference sequence). With 2 bases clipped from V and 6 bases from J, the junction kept 6 bases outside the gene matches. The CDR3 is made up of 15 amino acids. The CDR3 coding sequence is TGTGCCAGCAGTTACAGGGGGCGCTCAGCCGGGGAGCTGTTTTTT. Translating gives CASSYRGRSAGELFF.

This clonotype occurred many times. This rearrangement joins TRBV12-3 or TRBV12-4 to TRBJ1-2; the D gene is possibly TRBD1 (5 bases). Trimming took off 6 bases at V and 2 bases at J, with 22 bases between the two ends. The CDR3 loop spans 17 amino acids. The CDR3 DNA reads TGTGCCAGCAGGTCCCAAGGGGTTCCAGGACCCAACTATGGCTACACCTTC. It yields the protein CASRSQGVPGPNYGYTF.

This chain joins TRBV4-1 and TRBJ2-5; D is tentatively TRBD1 or TRBD2 (5 bases each). This CDR3 is 17 amino acids long. The V gene's germline CDR1 is MGHRA and CDR2 YSYEKL. Trimming shortened V by 0 bases and J by 1 base, and 15 bases separated the two germline ends. DNA for the CDR3: TGCGCCAGCAGCCAAGAGAAGCGATTCGGGGCCCAAGAGACCCAGTACTTC. Encoded protein: CASSQEKRFGAQETQYF.